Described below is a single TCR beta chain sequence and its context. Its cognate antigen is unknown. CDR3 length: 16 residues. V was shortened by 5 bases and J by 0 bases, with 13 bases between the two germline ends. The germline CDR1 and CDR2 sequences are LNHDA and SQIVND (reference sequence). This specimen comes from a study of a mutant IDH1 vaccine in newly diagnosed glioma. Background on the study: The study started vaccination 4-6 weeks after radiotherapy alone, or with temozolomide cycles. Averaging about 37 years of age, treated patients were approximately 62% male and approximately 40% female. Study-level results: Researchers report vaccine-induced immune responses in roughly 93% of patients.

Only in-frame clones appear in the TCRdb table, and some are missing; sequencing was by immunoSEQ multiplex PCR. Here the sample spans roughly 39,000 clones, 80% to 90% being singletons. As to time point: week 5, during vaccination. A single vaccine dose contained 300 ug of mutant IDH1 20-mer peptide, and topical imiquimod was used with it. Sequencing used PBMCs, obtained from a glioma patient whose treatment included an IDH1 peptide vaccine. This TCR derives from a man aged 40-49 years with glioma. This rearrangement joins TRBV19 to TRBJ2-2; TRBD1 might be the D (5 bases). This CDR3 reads CASSHLDTANTGELFF. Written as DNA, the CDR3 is TGTGCCAGTAGTCACCTGGACACGGCGAACACCGGGGAGCTGTTTTTT.